This passage covers 19 T cell receptor beta chains from one sample sequenced in a study of T-cell reconstitution after alpha-beta-depleted transplantation in children. As it was prepared, the TCRbeta library received unique molecular identifiers. TCRdb re-called the PCR reads through MiXCR, storing one row per CDR3 protein. The repertoire holds 530,000 or so distinct CDR3 sequences, with 20% to 30% as singletons. Sequencing used PBMCs, obtained before TCRalphabeta/CD19-depleted stem cell transplant. The receptors were gathered from a boy under three years old with Wiskott-Aldrich syndrome, due to receive a stem cell transplant.

The chain uses TRBV15 and TRBJ2-7; the D is unclear. There are 13 residues in the CDR3. Looked up from germline, CDR1 is LNHNV and CDR2 is YYDKDF (reference sequence). With 1 base removed from V and 11 bases from J, the gap between germline ends came to 15 bases. The CDR3 bases are TGTGCCACCAGCAGAGCCAGGACGGGTAGTAAGTACTTC. It specifies CATSRARTGSKYF.

This clonotype came up a few times. CDR3: CASSRLVATGELFF. The CDR3 DNA sequence: TGTGCCAGCAGCCGCCTGGTGGCCACCGGGGAGCTGTTTTTT. The J gene is TRBJ2-2, the V gene TRBV6-1; D call uncertain. Per germline, CDR1 MNHNS and CDR2 SASEGT. There are 14 residues in the CDR3. V lost 6 bases to trimming and J lost 4 bases, with 12 bases between them.

The rearrangement links TRBV2 to TRBJ2-2; either TRBD1 or TRBD2 may supply D (7 bases each). CDR1 SNHLY and CDR2 FYNNEI come from the germline V gene. With 6 bases removed from V and 1 base from J, the gap between germline ends came to 12 bases. This CDR3 has 15 amino acids. The CDR3, as DNA: TGTGCCAGCAGCGGGGGGACAGTGAACACCGGGGAGCTGTTTTTT. This encodes CASSGGTVNTGELFF.

The chain employs TRBV7-2 and TRBJ2-3; D unclear. The germline V and J ends were trimmed by 3 bases and 4 bases, with 8 bases remaining between them. The CDR3 spans 13 residues. CDR1 and CDR2 from the germline V gene are SGHTA and FQGNSA. Here the CDR3 DNA reads TGTGCCAGCAGCTTGATAGTTGCAGATACGCAGTATTTT. This encodes CASSLIVADTQYF.

This clonotype was seen a handful of times. This rearrangement joins TRBV4-1 to TRBJ2-3, with 8 nucleotides matching TRBD2. J gave up 3 bases and V 1 base, and 9 bases lay outside the gene matches. CDR1 MGHRA and CDR2 YSYEKL come from the germline V gene. CDR3 length: 17 amino acids. The CDR3 reads CASSQVGREVSTDTQYF. The CDR3 DNA reads TGCGCCAGCAGCCAAGTTGGGCGGGAGGTTTCTACAGATACGCAGTATTTT.

The chain is built from TRBV29-1 and TRBJ2-5; possibly TRBD1 or TRBD2 for D (6 bases each). The CDR3 runs to 14 residues. V gave up 5 bases and J gave up 1 base, with 14 bases separating them. CDR1 and CDR2 (germline): SQVTM, ANQGSEA. The CDR3 DNA is TGCAGCGTTTCGGGGGCCCTACTCCAAGAGACCCAGTACTTC. Amino acids: CSVSGALLQETQYF.

The rearrangement uses TRBV20-1 and TRBJ2-1; the D is unclear. This CDR3 has 11 residues. From germline, CDR1 is DFQATT and CDR2 SNEGSKA (reference sequence). With 2 bases removed from V and 5 bases from J, the gap between germline ends came to 4 bases. CDR3 coding DNA: TGCAGTGCTAGAAAGAACAATGAGCAGTTCTTC. Protein sequence: CSARKNNEQFF.

The chain couples TRBV10-3 to TRBJ2-3; 7 nucleotides line up with TRBD2. V shed 4 bases, J shed 1 base, and the junction held 2 bases outside the gene matches. This CDR3 contains 14 residues. CDR1 is ENHRY, CDR2 SYGVKD, per germline. CDR3: CAISALAGTDTQYF. The CDR3 nucleotides read TGTGCCATCAGTGCTCTAGCGGGCACAGATACGCAGTATTTT.

This clonotype appeared a single time. The genes are TRBV7-2 and TRBJ2-7; unclear D gene. The germline V gene has CDR1 SGHTA and CDR2 FQGNSA. Deletions cut 3 bases from V and 4 bases from J, with 13 bases between. The CDR3 runs to 14 residues. CDR3 in DNA: TGTGCCAGCAGCTTCCGAGGATTGCAGTACGAGCAGTACTTC. It specifies CASSFRGLQYEQYF.

In its sample, this clonotype was seen a few times. The chain employs TRBV24-1 and TRBJ2-5, with 9 bases fitting TRBD1. The CDR3 spans 15 residues. Germline V gene lookup returns CDR1 KGHDR and CDR2 SFDVKD. Losses at the gene ends were 3 bases for V and 5 bases for J; bases not matched to a gene: 6. The CDR3 sequence is CATSDPRQGVETQYF. The DNA of the CDR3 is TGTGCCACCAGTGATCCGCGACAGGGGGTGGAGACCCAGTACTTC.

This chain connects TRBV10-3 to TRBJ2-5; D gene uncertain. The CDR3 runs to 11 residues. Per germline, CDR1 ENHRY and CDR2 SYGVKD. Between the trimmed V and J ends, which lost 10 bases and 9 bases, there was a span of 15 bases. The CDR3 here is CATLFGAAQYF. CDR3 coding DNA: TGTGCCACCCTGTTCGGAGCTGCCCAGTACTTC.

The rearrangement uses TRBV6-5 and TRBJ2-3; TRBD2 matches at 9 bases. The CDR3 is 16 amino acids. CDR1 MNHEY and CDR2 SVGAGI come from the germline V gene. With 2 bases clipped from V and 4 bases from J, the junction kept 7 bases outside the gene matches. Here the CDR3 DNA reads TGTGCCAGCAGTTACGGGGGACTAGCCCGGGCAGATACGCAGTATTTT. It specifies CASSYGGLARADTQYF.

This chain connects TRBV20-1 to TRBJ1-6, with D hard to call. V lost 3 bases to trimming and J lost 7 bases, with 13 bases between them. The CDR3 consists of 14 residues. The germline V gene has CDR1 DFQATT and CDR2 SNEGSKA (reference sequence). CDR3 bases: TGCAGTGCTAGGCCCCTGGGGTGGAATTCACCCCTCCACTTT. Protein: CSARPLGWNSPLHF.

This clonotype turned up a few times. This chain links TRBV12-3 or TRBV12-4 with TRBJ1-1, with D perhaps TRBD1 (6 bases). V lost 5 bases, J lost 4 bases, and 11 bases lay in between. CDR3 length equals 13 residues. The CDR3 loop is CASSMTGITEAFF. The CDR3 DNA reads TGTGCCAGCAGTATGACAGGAATCACTGAAGCTTTCTTT.

There are a few counts of this clonotype. The chain links TRBV6-5 to TRBJ2-2; D tentatively fits TRBD1 or TRBD2 (5 bases each). Trimming shortened V by 0 bases and J by 5 bases, and 16 bases separated the two germline ends. Germline CDR1 reads MNHEY; CDR2 reads SVGAGI. This CDR3 has 17 residues. In DNA form, the CDR3 reads TGTGCCAGCAGTTACTCACCCGGGACGGCACATACCGGGGAGCTGTTTTTT. Translation gives CASSYSPGTAHTGELFF.

Concerning this clonotype itself: Germline and junction disagree at one end, which may indicate a read error. This sequence joins TRBV5-6 and TRBJ1-1; tentative D call: TRBD1 (5 bases). The CDR3 contains 14 residues. Germline loops: CDR1 SGHDT, CDR2 YYEEEE. As DNA, the CDR3 is TGTGCCAGCAGCTTGAGCAGGGTTGACACTGAATCTTTCTTT. Translation: CASSLSRVDTESFF.

This clonotype was observed a handful of times. The gene calls are TRBV6-5 and TRBJ1-2; the D is unclear. Between the trimmed V and J ends, which lost 0 bases and 2 bases, there was a span of 10 bases. The CDR3 extends over 15 amino acids. Per the germline V gene, CDR1 is MNHEY and CDR2 is SVGAGI. This CDR3 is CASSYSTGINYGYTF. The CDR3 coding sequence is TGTGCCAGCAGTTACTCGACTGGGATCAACTATGGCTACACCTTC.

This clonotype was observed many times. At one boundary the junction diverges from the germline segment, which might be a read error. The chain links TRBV5-1 to TRBJ2-6; no definite D call. Germline CDR1 reads SGHRS; CDR2 reads YFSETQ. CDR3 length: 15 residues. The CDR3: CASSLGSSGANVLTF. For the CDR3, the DNA is TGTGCCAGCAGCTTAGGGTCGTCTGGGGCCAACGTCCTGACTTTC.

This sequence joins TRBV20-1 and TRBJ2-1, with 7 bases fitting TRBD2. After removal of 5 bases from V and 5 bases from J, the junction contained 15 bases not matched to a gene. The germline gives CDR1 DFQATT, CDR2 SNEGSKA (reference sequence). CDR3 length: 16 amino acids. The CDR3 here is CSASGGREGPHNEQFF. CDR3 bases: TGCAGTGCTTCGGGGGGAAGGGAGGGCCCCCACAATGAGCAGTTCTTC.